This passage covers 12 T cell receptor beta chains from one sample sequenced in a study of shared clonotypes between healthy human individuals. Clones were read by immunoSEQ multiplex PCR, and TCRdb kept only the in-frame ones, dropping some. The sample lists 740,000 or so clones, around four fifths occurring once. The sample consisted of memory CD4+ T cells sorted from blood. Subset indicated: CD45RA-negative fraction. All receptors derive from a woman younger than 45 in good health.

The CDR3 loop is CASSYDPAGRDEQYF. The CDR3 bases are TGTGCCAGCAGTTACGATCCAGCGGGGCGGGACGAGCAGTACTTC. The chain couples TRBV6-6 to TRBJ2-7, with 7 nucleotides matching TRBD2. CDR3 size: 15 residues. Germline-derived CDR1 and CDR2 are MNHNY and SVGAGI (reference sequence). Germline trimming cut 2 bases from V and 5 bases from J; bases unmatched to any gene: 9.

The chain combines TRBV6-1 with TRBJ1-5; D is perhaps TRBD1 (6 bases). CDR3 length: 15 residues. Germline V gene sequence: CDR1 MNHNS, CDR2 SASEGT. V was pared by 5 bases and J by 5 bases, with 16 bases between. CDR3 protein: CASSPQGPLYQPQHF. CDR3 DNA: TGTGCCAGCAGTCCACAGGGCCCCCTATATCAGCCCCAGCATTTT.

This rearrangement joins TRBV5-1 to TRBJ2-2, with 11 bases aligning to TRBD2. CDR1 is SGHRS, CDR2 YFSETQ, per germline. V was clipped by 5 bases and J by 6 bases; unmatched bases: 6. This CDR3 comprises 15 residues. The CDR3 DNA sequence: TGCGCCAGCAGACCGACTAGCGGGACGGCCGGGGAGCTGTTTTTT. This gives the protein CASRPTSGTAGELFF.

The genes are TRBV9 and TRBJ1-2, with TRBD1 as a possible D gene (6 bases). Trimming removed 3 bases from V and 0 bases from J, with 12 bases in between. Germline CDR1 and CDR2: SGDLS and YYNGEE. This CDR3 is 15 amino acids long. The CDR3 nucleotides read TGTGCCAGCAGCGAAAGGGACACCGCTAACTATGGCTACACCTTC. It encodes CASSERDTANYGYTF.

The chain has TRBV29-1 and TRBJ2-5, with a weak D call TRBD1 (6 bases). The assigned J gene may be wrong: the sequence end matches TRBJ2-7 better. This CDR3 has 15 amino acids. CDR1 SQVTM and CDR2 ANQGSEA come from the germline V gene. The CDR3 sequence: CSVGDPGHHPYEQYF. CDR3 DNA: TGCAGCGTGGGGGATCCGGGACACCACCCCTACGAGCAGTACTTC.

The chain has TRBV19 and TRBJ1-5, with 10 positions matching TRBD1. The CDR3 sequence is 15 residues long. J lost 4 bases, V lost 4 bases, and 4 bases had no gene match. Per the germline V gene, CDR1 is LNHDA and CDR2 is SQIVND (reference sequence). CDR3 DNA: TGTGCCAGTAGTACTAAGGACAGGGGGAATCAGCCCCAGCATTTT. This encodes CASSTKDRGNQPQHF.

The genes are TRBV19 and TRBJ1-4; D possibly corresponds to TRBD1 (6 bases). CDR3 length: 14 residues. Trimming took 6 bases from V and 8 from J, leaving 16 bases between them. Germline loops: CDR1 LNHDA, CDR2 SQIVND (reference sequence). The CDR3 nucleotides are TGTGCCAGTAGCCGGGGGGCGTCTCTCGAAAAACTGTTTTTT. It translates to CASSRGASLEKLFF. The variable domain in full, completed from reference TRBV19 and TRBJ1-4, reads DGGITQSPKYLFRKEGQNVTLSCEQNLNHDAMYWYRQDPGQGLRLIYYSQIVNDFQKGDIAEGYSVSREKKESFPLTVTSAQKNPTAFYLCASSRGASLEKLFFGSGTQLSVL.

This chain joins TRBV4-1 and TRBJ1-5; D gene ambiguous. This CDR3 is 15 amino acids long. The germline CDR1 and CDR2 sequences are MGHRA and YSYEKL. Trimming cost V 3 bases and J 4 bases, with 13 bases left between them. This chain's CDR3 is CASSHYRARNQPQHF. CDR3 DNA: TGCGCCAGCAGCCACTACCGGGCCCGAAATCAGCCCCAGCATTTT.

This chain uses TRBV2 with TRBJ2-2; 14 bases line up with TRBD2. This CDR3 is 14 amino acids long. Trimming at V came to 7 bases and at J to 6 bases, leaving 1 base not matched to a gene. The germline CDR1 and CDR2 sequences are SNHLY and FYNNEI. The CDR3 sequence: CASTGLAGAGELFF. In nucleotides, the CDR3 is TGTGCCAGCACGGGACTAGCGGGGGCCGGGGAGCTGTTTTTT.

This clone was observed a single time. Written as DNA, the CDR3 is TGTGCCAGCAGCTTGGCCGCCTCCCACGGCACTGAAGCTTTCTTT. Translated: CASSLAASHGTEAFF. V usage is TRBV5-6 and J usage is TRBJ1-1; D not certain. V shed 0 bases and J shed 4 bases, with 13 bases lying between them. Germline values: CDR1 SGHDT, CDR2 YYEEEE. The CDR3 is made up of 15 amino acids.

The rearrangement uses TRBV10-3 and TRBJ1-5; D is unclear. Trimming left V 3 bases short and J 6 bases short, with 9 bases between. Germline assignment: CDR1 ENHRY and CDR2 SYGVKD. CDR3 length equals 13 residues. The CDR3 sequence: CAISEPGGQPQHF. The CDR3 DNA reads as TGTGCCATCAGTGAACCAGGTGGTCAGCCCCAGCATTTT.

The rearrangement joins TRBV19 to TRBJ1-1, with 11 bases aligning to TRBD1. V shed 5 bases and J 0 bases; nucleotides not matched to a gene: 8. The CDR3 covers 17 residues. Germline CDR1 is LNHDA and CDR2 is SQIVND (reference sequence). The CDR3 DNA reads TGTGCCAGTAGTCGCCGCGGGACAGGGGGATTGAACACTGAAGCTTTCTTT. Protein: CASSRRGTGGLNTEAFF.